This T cell receptor (beta chain) appears in the sequencing data of a study of graft-versus-host responses after intestinal transplantation. The germline V gene encodes CDR1 MNHNS and CDR2 SASEGT. The V gene end was trimmed by 8 bases and the J gene end by 4 bases; junction bases not matched to a gene: 7. This CDR3 has 14 amino acids. A note on this clone: Its specificity is not known.

The assay was immunoSEQ multiplex PCR, and TCRdb's table has in-frame clones only and misses some. The table lists about 36,000 clones, 94% of them singletons. Study findings and constraints: GvH clones occurred in recipient marrow; some first appeared in ileum or blood.

The chain joins TRBV6-1 to TRBJ2-3, with TRBD1 matching over 9 bases. The TCR originated in a human donor who was the organ donor for an intestinal transplant. The sample in question was unstimulated CD4+ T cells sorted from spleen or lymph node cells, obtained before transplant. The DNA of the CDR3 is TGTGCCAGCGCCTCGGGACAGGGCCCAGATACGCAGTATTTT. This gives the protein CASASGQGPDTQYF.